This entry describes one T cell receptor (beta chain). Its antigen is unidentified. The data stem from a study of CD8 T cells in ankylosing spondylitis. Each CDR3 protein is one row after TCRdb ran MiXCR on the 5' RACE reads. The sample contains 100,000 to 150,000 distinct CDR3 sequences, roughly 18% of which appear only once. Points from the study as a whole: Peripheral blood samples showed relatively rare disease-linked clones, and these clones were CD8+. Seemingly characteristic of ankylosing spondylitis blood was a TCR beta motif consisting of roughly 8 highly homologous variants. Past research had described some motif variants in reactive arthritis synovial fluid and blood. Matched ankylosing spondylitis synovial fluid reportedly contained a significantly enriched population of disease-linked clones.

Germline assignment: CDR1 LGHNA and CDR2 YNFKEQ. Trimming cost V 1 base and J 6 bases, with 10 bases left between them. The CDR3 sequence is 13 residues long. The rearrangement joins TRBV4-2 to TRBJ2-7; D is unresolved. Sequenced sample: blood, either unsorted or a sorted T cell fraction (not recorded which). The receptor's source is a male donor with ankylosing spondylitis. The CDR3 DNA sequence: TGTGCCAGCAGCCAAGGGTTTGGGCTCGAGCAGTACTTC. As protein: CASSQGFGLEQYF.